One T cell receptor beta chain is described in this entry. Trimming shortened V by 2 bases and J by 7 bases, and 11 bases separated the two germline ends. The CDR3 has 14 residues. Germline V CDR1 and CDR2: SGHNT, YENEEA. Here immunoSEQ multiplex PCR was the method, and the copy in TCRdb shows in-frame clones only, minus some. The sample shows roughly 14,000 clones, about 82% of them seen only once. The data originate from a study of OX40 agonist ivuxolimab in advanced cancers. Study details: Patients with prior anti-PD-1, anti-PD-L1 or anti-CTLA-4 therapy were eligible; roughly 41% had some.

J is TRBJ2-2 and V is TRBV11-3; a possible D gene is TRBD2 (7 bases). The TCR sequence derives from an adult with an advanced solid tumor such as melanoma, head and neck, liver or kidney cancer. Sequenced material: CD4+ or CD8+ T cells sorted from blood, taken in a trial of the OX40 agonist ivuxolimab. CDR3 protein: CASSLRGANGELFF. The CDR3 DNA sequence: TGTGCCAGCAGCTTACGGGGGGCAAACGGGGAGCTGTTTTTT.